The rows below give T cell receptor beta chains drawn from one sample of a study of shared clonotypes between healthy human individuals. Repertoires were generated with immunoSEQ multiplex PCR, while TCRdb's copy carries only in-frame clones and drops some. The table has some 2,400,000 clones, more than 90% seen once. Sequenced: naive CD4+ T cells sorted from blood. These receptors originate from a man between 18 and 29 years old in good health. Each CDR3 is given with its conserved first and last residue. The D gene is left open where the match is weak. Clone size is shown for a subset of rows, as once, few, many or a class of expanded clone.

J	size	V	D	CDR3	DNA
TRBJ1-3	.	TRBV7-9	.	CANSYRESGNTIYF	TGTGCCAATTCGTACAGGGAATCAGGAAACACCATATATTTT
TRBJ2-7	.	TRBV6-6	.	CASSYTEGRREQYF	TGTGCCAGCAGTTACACGGAGGGCCGGCGAGAGCAGTACTTC
TRBJ1-2	.	TRBV5-8	.	CASSFGGNYGYTF	TGTGCCAGCAGCTTCGGGGGGAACTATGGCTACACCTTC
TRBJ2-7	.	TRBV29-1	TRBD1	CSAGGQGYEQYF	TGCAGCGCCGGGGGACAGGGGTACGAGCAGTACTTC
TRBJ2-5	.	TRBV10-3	TRBD1	CAITETGEETQYF	TGTGCCATCACTGAGACAGGGGAAGAGACCCAGTACTTC
TRBJ1-1	.	TRBV18	.	CASSPRHGDTEAFF	TGTGCCAGCTCGCCCCGCCACGGGGACACTGAAGCTTTCTTT
TRBJ1-5	.	TRBV28	.	CASSFRGVQPQHF	TGTGCCAGCAGTTTCAGGGGAGTTCAGCCCCAGCATTTT
TRBJ1-6	.	TRBV27	.	CASGNWGFLGRPNSPLHF	TGTGCCAGCGGGAATTGGGGATTTTTAGGACGGCCTAATTCACCCCTCCACTTT
TRBJ2-7	.	TRBV5-4	.	CASSSPTSYEQYF	TGTGCCAGCAGCTCCCCGACTTCCTACGAGCAGTACTTC
TRBJ2-3	.	TRBV27	.	CASSPRQWTDTQYF	TGTGCCAGCAGTCCCAGACAGTGGACAGATACGCAGTATTTT
TRBJ2-7	.	TRBV5-6	TRBD2	CASSSPGTRLYEQYF	TGTGCCAGCAGCTCTCCGGGGACTAGGTTGTACGAGCAGTACTTC
TRBJ1-4	.	TRBV7-2	.	CASSPGQATNEKLFF	TGTGCCAGCAGCCCAGGGCAGGCAACTAATGAAAAACTGTTTTTT
TRBJ1-6	once	TRBV11-1	.	CATSQRDNSPLHF	TGTGCCACCTCGCAGAGAGATAATTCACCCCTCCACTTT
TRBJ2-3	.	TRBV18	TRBD2	CASSPPVREGADTQYF	TGTGCCAGCTCACCACCTGTCCGGGAGGGGGCAGATACGCAGTATTTT
TRBJ1-1	.	TRBV7-9	.	CASSLGANTEAFF	TGTGCCAGCAGCTTAGGGGCGAACACTGAAGCTTTCTTT
TRBJ1-1	.	TRBV5-6	.	CASSSWGSRLLNTEAFF	TGTGCCAGCAGCTCGTGGGGCAGCCGCCTCCTGAACACTGAAGCTTTCTTT
TRBJ1-1	.	TRBV5-5	.	CASSLTEKQGTSEAFF	TGTGCCAGCAGCTTGACAGAGAAACAAGGAACAAGTGAAGCTTTCTTT
TRBJ2-3	.	TRBV5-5	TRBD2	CASSFGLAGVGGTDTQYF	TGTGCCAGCAGCTTCGGACTAGCGGGAGTTGGGGGCACAGATACGCAGTATTTT
TRBJ2-7	.	TRBV11-2	.	CASSRGPAQYEQYF	TGTGCCAGCAGCCGTGGACCAGCGCAGTACGAGCAGTACTTC
TRBJ2-1	once	TRBV2	TRBD2	CASRGTSGGYNEQFF	TGTGCCAGCAGGGGGACTAGCGGGGGCTACAATGAGCAGTTCTTC
TRBJ1-2	.	TRBV6-1	.	CASSERAGRYGYTF	TGTGCCAGCAGTGAAAGGGCAGGGCGGTATGGCTACACCTTC
TRBJ2-2	.	TRBV5-4	.	CASSLPLGTGGELFF	TGTGCCAGCAGCCTCCCCTTGGGGACTGGGGGGGAGCTGTTTTTT
TRBJ2-7	.	TRBV6-5	TRBD1	CASSRSGQGVYEQYF	TGTGCCAGCAGTCGCTCAGGACAGGGGGTCTACGAGCAGTACTTC
TRBJ2-3	.	TRBV30	.	CAWSVTSGNTDTQYF	TGTGCCTGGAGTGTAACCTCCGGGAACACAGATACGCAGTATTTT
TRBJ2-5	.	TRBV28	TRBD1	CASSLLGQGQETQYF	TGTGCCAGCAGTTTATTAGGACAGGGTCAAGAGACCCAGTACTTC
TRBJ2-7	.	TRBV6-1	.	CASSEADYEQYF	TGTGCCAGCAGTGAGGCCGACTACGAGCAGTACTTC
TRBJ1-6	.	TRBV6-5	TRBD1	CASSYRDRDNSPLHF	TGTGCCAGCAGTTACCGGGACAGGGATAATTCACCCCTCCACTTT
TRBJ2-1	.	TRBV6-5	.	CASSNQRGGEQFF	TGTGCCAGCAGTAATCAGAGGGGGGGTGAGCAGTTCTTC
TRBJ1-5	.	TRBV7-2	.	CASSLSAAGNQPQHF	TGTGCCAGCAGCTTATCTGCAGCAGGCAATCAGCCCCAGCATTTT
TRBJ1-6	.	TRBV2	.	CASKGDRSYNSPLHF	TGTGCCAGCAAAGGGGACCGCTCCTATAATTCACCCCTCCACTTT
TRBJ1-4	.	TRBV7-9	.	CATLEPPNEKLFF	TGTGCCACGTTAGAACCTCCGAATGAAAAACTGTTTTTT
TRBJ1-1	.	TRBV11-2	TRBD1	CASSLAPGGNTEAFF	TGTGCCAGCAGCTTAGCCCCAGGGGGGAACACTGAAGCTTTCTTT
TRBJ1-2	.	TRBV5-8	.	CASSIGQPGYGYTF	TGTGCCAGCAGCATCGGACAGCCAGGCTATGGCTACACCTTC
TRBJ2-5	.	TRBV5-1	.	CASSWQGGETQYF	TGCGCCAGCAGCTGGCAGGGTGGCGAGACCCAGTACTTC
TRBJ2-2	.	TRBV4-1	TRBD2	CASSQSGGTWNTGELFF	TGCGCCAGCAGCCAATCGGGAGGGACCTGGAACACCGGGGAGCTGTTTTTT